The 19 T cell receptor beta chains below come from one sample, sequenced in a study of cytomegalovirus exposure and HLA in healthy donors. With 60 Vbeta and 13 Jbeta primers, the PCR was carried out. Measured with immunoSEQ multiplex PCR; TCRdb has only the in-frame clones, and not every one. Altogether 70,000 to 80,000 clones are present, about four fifths being singletons, with the ten largest covering under 2.5%. Sequenced: PBMCs. These receptors were taken from a man aged 18 to 30 in good health and CMV-seronegative.

This clone was observed a single time. V is TRBV25-1 and J is TRBJ1-5; D ambiguous. The CDR3 has 13 residues. Germline assignment: CDR1 MGHDK and CDR2 SYGVNS. Trimming cost V 3 bases and J 7 bases, with 10 bases left between them. CDR3 protein: CASSDSGPQPQHF. CDR3 sequence (DNA): TGTGCCAGCAGTGATTCGGGTCCACAGCCCCAGCATTTT.

The chain couples TRBV6-6 to TRBJ1-5; 7 positions agree with TRBD1. Germline values: CDR1 MNHNY, CDR2 SVGAGI (reference sequence). This CDR3 spans 14 amino acids. With 4 bases clipped from V and 6 bases from J, the junction kept 6 bases outside the gene matches. The CDR3, as DNA: TGTGCCAGCAGTTTACAGGGGATCGGTCAGCCCCAGCATTTT. Its translation: CASSLQGIGQPQHF.

The gene calls are TRBV19 and TRBJ1-2, with 7 nucleotides matching TRBD1. The CDR3 sequence is 12 residues long. In germline, CDR1 is LNHDA, CDR2 SQIVND (reference sequence). The ends lost 5 bases at V and 5 bases at J; junction bases unmatched: 2. The CDR3 sequence is CASSSTGYGYTF. As DNA, the CDR3 is TGTGCCAGTAGTTCGACAGGGTATGGCTACACCTTC.

The chain links TRBV9 to TRBJ2-1; D gene ambiguous. CDR3 length: 13 residues. Deletions cut 0 bases from V and 4 bases from J, with 5 bases between. The germline CDR1 and CDR2 sequences are SGDLS and YYNGEE. The CDR3 loop is CASSVDLYNEQFF. CDR3 nucleotides: TGTGCCAGCAGCGTAGACTTGTACAATGAGCAGTTCTTC. Looking up the rest from reference TRBV9 and TRBJ2-1 gives the full variable domain: DSGVTQTPKHLITATGQRVTLRCSPRSGDLSVYWYQQSLDQGLQFLIQYYNGEERAKGNILERFSAQQFPDLHSELNLSSLELGDSALYFCASSVDLYNEQFFGPGTRLTVL.

The V call is TRBV30, the J call TRBJ2-5; tentatively, D is TRBD1 (5 bases). The CDR3 is 13 amino acids. V lost 6 bases and J lost 4, with 15 bases in between. From germline, CDR1 is GTSNPN and CDR2 SVGIG (reference sequence). The chain's CDR3 is CACSLGVGETQYF. The CDR3 DNA is TGTGCCTGTTCCCTAGGGGTGGGAGAGACCCAGTACTTC.

The V gene is TRBV25-1, the J gene TRBJ1-1; 9 nucleotides agree with TRBD1. The CDR3 spans 14 residues. The V segment lost 2 bases and the J segment 7 bases; nucleotides outside the gene matches: 5. Per germline, CDR1 MGHDK and CDR2 SYGVNS. The DNA for the CDR3 is TGTGCCAGCAGTGAAGGGACAGGGAGACGTGAAGCTTTCTTT. As protein: CASSEGTGRREAFF.

The CDR3 spells CASSATGHGYTF. The CDR3 DNA follows: TGTGCCAGCAGCGCAACAGGGCATGGCTACACCTTC. This chain links TRBV9 with TRBJ1-2, with TRBD1 as a possible D gene (6 bases). Trimming left V 3 bases short and J 6 bases short, with 9 bases between. CDR1 SGDLS and CDR2 YYNGEE come from the germline V gene. CDR3 size: 12 residues.

The V call is TRBV7-3, the J call TRBJ2-5; 10 bases line up with TRBD2. This CDR3 is 15 amino acids long. Per the germline V gene, CDR1 is SGHTA and CDR2 is FQGTGA. With 3 bases clipped from V and 5 bases from J, the junction kept 6 bases outside the gene matches. In DNA, the CDR3 is TGTGCCAGCAGCTTTCGGAGCGGGGGGGCGGAGACCCAGTACTTC. This gives the protein CASSFRSGGAETQYF. The complete variable domain, with remaining parts taken from reference TRBV7-3 and TRBJ2-5, reads GAGVSQTPSNKVTEKGKYVELRCDPISGHTALYWYRQSLGQGPEFLIYFQGTGAADDSGLPNDRFFAVRPEGSVSTLKIQRTERGDSAVYLCASSFRSGGAETQYFGPGTRLLVL.

The chain couples TRBV7-3 to TRBJ2-1; D may be TRBD2 (6 bases). The CDR3 length is 13 residues. V was clipped by 5 bases and J by 5 bases, with 10 bases between them. Per the germline V gene, CDR1 is SGHTA and CDR2 is FQGTGA. CDR3 DNA: TGTGCCAGCAGCCCGACTAGAAACAATGAGCAGTTCTTC. It specifies CASSPTRNNEQFF.

This chain joins TRBV5-4 and TRBJ2-1; tentatively, D is TRBD2 (6 bases). The CDR3 runs 16 residues. CDR1 SGHNT and CDR2 YYREEE come from the germline V gene (reference sequence). Trimming shortened V by 4 bases and J by 7 bases, and 21 bases separated the two germline ends. The CDR3 DNA follows: TGTGCCAGCAGCCTTGTGTTTTCGGGAGAAGGAAATGAGCAGTTCTTC. The encoded protein is CASSLVFSGEGNEQFF.

This rearrangement joins TRBV5-1 to TRBJ2-2; D gene ambiguous. The CDR3 contains 12 residues. Looked up from germline, CDR1 is SGHRS and CDR2 is YFSETQ. Trimming removed 5 bases at V and 2 bases at J, with 4 bases between. This CDR3 reads CASRTNTGELFF. The DNA for the CDR3 is TGCGCCAGCAGAACAAACACCGGGGAGCTGTTTTTT.

In this sample, this clone turned up once. The chain recombines TRBV15 with TRBJ2-3; 13 nucleotides line up with TRBD2. V lost 1 base and J lost 0; bases outside the gene matches: 7. Germline loops: CDR1 LNHNV, CDR2 YYDKDF (reference sequence). The CDR3 totals 19 residues. The CDR3 DNA reads as TGTGCCACCAGCAGAGCCACGACTAGCGGGAGGCCGAGCACAGATACGCAGTATTTT. Residues: CATSRATTSGRPSTDTQYF.

J is TRBJ1-4 and V is TRBV28; 9 bases match TRBD1. The germline CDR1 and CDR2 sequences are MDHEN and SYDVKM. The CDR3 loop spans 13 amino acids. V shed 6 bases, J shed 8 bases, and the junction held 4 bases outside the gene matches. The chain's CDR3 is CASRGTGREKLFF. CDR3 coding DNA: TGTGCCAGCAGGGGGACAGGGAGGGAAAAACTGTTTTTT.

On this clone itself: A read error may account for a junction end that differs from germline. The gene calls are TRBV7-3 and TRBJ2-7, with 7 bases fitting TRBD2. The CDR3 runs 18 residues. Per the germline V gene, CDR1 is SGHTA and CDR2 is FQGTGA. Here the CDR3 DNA reads TGTGCCATCAGCTTAAAGGCAGCGGCGGGAGCCTATTCCTACGAGCAGTACTTC. Its protein product is CAISLKAAAGAYSYEQYF.

V usage is TRBV27 and J usage is TRBJ1-4, with TRBD1 as a possible D gene (6 bases). The germline gives CDR1 MNHEY, CDR2 SMNVEV (reference sequence). CDR3 length equals 17 residues. V was cut by 2 bases and J by 5 bases, with 18 bases left in between. CDR3 protein: CASSLQGWGLSNEKLFF. The DNA for the CDR3 is TGTGCCAGCAGTTTACAAGGTTGGGGGCTCTCAAATGAAAAACTGTTTTTT.

The gene calls are TRBV10-3 and TRBJ2-7; TRBD2 agrees at 10 bases. The CDR3 covers 13 residues. V shed 8 bases and J 4 bases; nucleotides not matched to a gene: 5. Germline V lookup: CDR1 ENHRY, CDR2 SYGVKD. CDR3 bases: TGTGCCATCGGTCCAGCGGGAGGGTACGAGCAGTACTTC. It yields the protein CAIGPAGGYEQYF.

A note on this clone: At one end the junction does not follow the germline gene, possibly because of a read error. At the DNA level, this CDR3 is encoded by other sequences in the same sample as well. This chain links TRBV4-1 with TRBJ1-6, with D possibly matching TRBD1 (6 bases). Germline CDR1 is MGHRA and CDR2 is YSYEKL. CDR3 size: 18 residues. CDR3 bases: TGCGCCAGCAGCAAATCCCAACAGGGATCTGGTCCTAATTCCCCCCTCCACTTT. Its translation: CASSKSQQGSGPNSPLHF.

For the CDR3, the DNA is TGCGCCAGCAGCCTCAGGGATAACTATGGCTACACCTTC. It codes for CASSLRDNYGYTF. The V and J genes are TRBV4-1 and TRBJ1-2; D may be TRBD1 (5 bases). V was cut by 4 bases and J by 1 base, with 7 bases left in between. CDR3 length: 13 amino acids. CDR1 and CDR2 (germline): MGHRA, YSYEKL.

The genes are TRBV19 and TRBJ2-3; a possible D gene is TRBD2 (6 bases). V was pared by 5 bases and J by 4 bases, with 16 bases between. This CDR3 contains 15 residues. CDR1 is LNHDA and CDR2 is SQIVND in the germline V gene (reference sequence). CDR3 loop: CASSPPIGGSDTQYF. As DNA, the CDR3 is TGTGCCAGTAGTCCCCCGATTGGGGGGTCAGATACGCAGTATTTT.